One T cell receptor beta chain is described in this entry. The sample is drawn from a study of T cell responses to AZD1222 COVID-19 vaccine. The CDR3 loop spans 15 amino acids. Germline loops: CDR1 LNHDA, CDR2 SQIVND (reference sequence). Trimming took 5 bases from V and 4 from J; bases not matched to a gene: 6. TCRdb's copy holds only in-frame clones and misses some; the assay was immunoSEQ multiplex PCR. This sample carries 130,000 to 150,000 clones, around 93% of them seen once, and the ten largest clones take around 3.8%. The TCR comes from an adult who received the AZD1222 COVID-19 vaccine. The chain has TRBV19 and TRBJ2-7; 12 bases match TRBD2. The material sequenced was peripheral blood, taken 28 days after the second AZD1222 dose. Here the CDR3 reads CASSATSGGFYEQYF. CDR3 bases: TGTGCCAGTAGTGCGACTAGCGGGGGCTTTTACGAGCAGTACTTC.